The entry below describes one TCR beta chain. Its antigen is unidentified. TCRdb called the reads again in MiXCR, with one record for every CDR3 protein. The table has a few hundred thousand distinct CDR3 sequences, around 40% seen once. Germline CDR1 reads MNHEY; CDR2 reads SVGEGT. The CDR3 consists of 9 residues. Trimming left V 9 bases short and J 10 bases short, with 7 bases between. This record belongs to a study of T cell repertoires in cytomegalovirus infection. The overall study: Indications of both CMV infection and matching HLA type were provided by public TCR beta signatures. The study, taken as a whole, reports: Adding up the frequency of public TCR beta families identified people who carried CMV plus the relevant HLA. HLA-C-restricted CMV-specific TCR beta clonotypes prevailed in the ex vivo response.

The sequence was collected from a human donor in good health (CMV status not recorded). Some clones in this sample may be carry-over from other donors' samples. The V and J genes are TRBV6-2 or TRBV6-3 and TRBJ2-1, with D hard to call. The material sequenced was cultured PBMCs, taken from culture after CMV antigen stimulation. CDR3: CASQGEQFF. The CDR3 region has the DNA TGTGCCAGTCAAGGGGAGCAGTTCTTC.